The clone carrying this T cell receptor beta chain was seen just once. Its antigen remains unidentified. Only in-frame clones appear in the TCRdb table, and some are missing; sequencing was by immunoSEQ multiplex PCR. The sample lists 2 million to 2.5 million clones, 85% to 95% occurring once. The data were taken from a study of shared clonotypes between healthy human individuals. Turning to the study itself: The plates for each donor numbered three CD4 naive, three CD4 memory, two CD8 naive and one CD8 memory.

With V trimmed by 2 bases and J by 2 bases, 4 bases remained unmatched. The CDR3 is made up of 16 amino acids. Germline loops: CDR1 LGHNA, CDR2 YSLEER. The study, taken as a whole, reports: Non-shared clonotypes had lower generation probabilities than those shared by all four donors. Rarefaction curves obtained for sorted subsets showed sequencing incomplete despite large depth.

Donors had no recently reported acute infections or vaccinations and were HIV-negative. What was sequenced was naive CD4+ T cells from PBMCs. Subset: CD45RA+ positively selected. The chain combines TRBV4-3 with TRBJ1-3; 9 nucleotides agree with TRBD1. This clonotype was obtained from a man between 18 and 29 years old in good health. Some clones in this sample may be carry-over from other donors' samples. As DNA, the CDR3 is TGCGCCAGCAGCCAACAGAGGACAGGGGCTGGAAACACCATATATTTT. Its translation is CASSQQRTGAGNTIYF.